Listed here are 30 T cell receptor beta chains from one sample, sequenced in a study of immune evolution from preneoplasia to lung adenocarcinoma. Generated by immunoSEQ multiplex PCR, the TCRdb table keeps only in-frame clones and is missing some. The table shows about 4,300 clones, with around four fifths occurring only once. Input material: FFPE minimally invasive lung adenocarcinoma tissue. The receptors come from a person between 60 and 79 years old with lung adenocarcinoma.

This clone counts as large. CDR3 protein: CASSLGARADTQYF. The CDR3 DNA follows: TGTGCCAGCAGCTTAGGGGCGCGAGCAGATACGCAGTATTTT. The chain couples TRBV7-3 to TRBJ2-3; a possible D gene is TRBD1 (5 bases). CDR1 and CDR2 from the germline V gene are SGHTA and FQGTGA. The CDR3 consists of 14 residues. V lost 2 bases and J 4 bases, leaving 10 bases between the germline ends.

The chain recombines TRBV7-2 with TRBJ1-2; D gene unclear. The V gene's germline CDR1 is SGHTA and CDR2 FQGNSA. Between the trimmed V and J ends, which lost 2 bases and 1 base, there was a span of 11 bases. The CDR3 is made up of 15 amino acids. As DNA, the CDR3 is TGTGCCAGCAGCTTACTAGGAGGGATTAACTATGGCTACACCTTC. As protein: CASSLLGGINYGYTF. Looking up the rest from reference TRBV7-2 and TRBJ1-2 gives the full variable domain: GAGVSQSPSNKVTEKGKDVELRCDPISGHTALYWYRQSLGQGLEFLIYFQGNSAPDKSGLPSDRFSAERTGGSVSTLTIQRTQQEDSAVYLCASSLLGGINYGYTFGSGTRLTVV.

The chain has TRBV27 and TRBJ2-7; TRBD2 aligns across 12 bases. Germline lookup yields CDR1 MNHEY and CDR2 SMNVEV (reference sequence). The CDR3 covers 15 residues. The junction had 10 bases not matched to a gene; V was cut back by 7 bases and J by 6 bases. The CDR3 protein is CASKILAGGLFEQYF. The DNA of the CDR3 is TGTGCCAGCAAGATACTAGCGGGAGGATTATTCGAGCAGTACTTC.

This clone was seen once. The DNA of the CDR3 is TGTGCCAGCAGCGGGGGACTAGTACAAGAGACCCAGTACTTC. Translation: CASSGGLVQETQYF. J is TRBJ2-5 and V is TRBV6-1, with 8 bases aligning to TRBD2. The CDR3 runs to 14 residues. Germline lookup yields CDR1 MNHNS and CDR2 SASEGT. The ends lost 6 bases at V and 2 bases at J; junction bases unmatched: 5.

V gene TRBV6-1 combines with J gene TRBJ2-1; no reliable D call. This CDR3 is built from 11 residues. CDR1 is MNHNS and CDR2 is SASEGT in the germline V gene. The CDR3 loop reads CLTLSYNEQFF. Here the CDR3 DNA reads TGTCTTACACTCTCCTACAATGAGCAGTTCTTC.

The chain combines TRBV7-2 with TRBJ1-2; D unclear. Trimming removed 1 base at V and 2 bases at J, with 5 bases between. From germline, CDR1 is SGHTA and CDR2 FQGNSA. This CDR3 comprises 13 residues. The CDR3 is CASSLGPNYGYTF. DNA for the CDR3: TGTGCCAGCAGCTTAGGGCCGAACTATGGCTACACCTTC.

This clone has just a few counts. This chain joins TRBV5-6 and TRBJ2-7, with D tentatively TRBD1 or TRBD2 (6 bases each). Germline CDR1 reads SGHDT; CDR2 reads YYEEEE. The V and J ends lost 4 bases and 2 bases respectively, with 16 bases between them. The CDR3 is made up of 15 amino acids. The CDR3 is CASSPGGQLTYEQYF. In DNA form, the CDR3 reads TGTGCCAGCAGCCCTGGGGGGCAGCTTACCTACGAGCAGTACTTC.

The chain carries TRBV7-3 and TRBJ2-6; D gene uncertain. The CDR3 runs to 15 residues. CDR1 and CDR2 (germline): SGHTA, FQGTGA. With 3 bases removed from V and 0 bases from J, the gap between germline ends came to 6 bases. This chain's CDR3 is CASSFQVSGANVLTF. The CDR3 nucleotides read TGTGCCAGCAGCTTTCAAGTCTCTGGGGCCAACGTCCTGACTTTC.

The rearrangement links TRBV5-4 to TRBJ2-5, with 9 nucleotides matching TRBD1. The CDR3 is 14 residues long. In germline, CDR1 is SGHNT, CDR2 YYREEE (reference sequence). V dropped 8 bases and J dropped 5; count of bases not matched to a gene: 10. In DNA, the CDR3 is TGTGCCAGTTGGGACAGGGAGATGGAGGAGACCCAGTACTTC. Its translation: CASWDREMEETQYF.

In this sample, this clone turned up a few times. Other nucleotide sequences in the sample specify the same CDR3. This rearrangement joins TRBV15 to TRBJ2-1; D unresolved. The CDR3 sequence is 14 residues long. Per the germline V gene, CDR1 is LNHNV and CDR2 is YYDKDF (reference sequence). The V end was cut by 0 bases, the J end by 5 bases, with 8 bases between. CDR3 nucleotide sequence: TGTGCCACCAGCAGAGATGGCGGCAACAATGAGCAGTTCTTC. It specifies CATSRDGGNNEQFF.

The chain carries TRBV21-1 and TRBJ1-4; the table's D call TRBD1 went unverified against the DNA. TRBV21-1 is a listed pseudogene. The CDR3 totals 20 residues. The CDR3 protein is CASSKSKASGQGATNEKLFF. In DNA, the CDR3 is TGTGCCAGCAGCAAGTCAAAAGCTTCTGGACAGGGGGCAACTAATGAAAAACTGTTTTTT.

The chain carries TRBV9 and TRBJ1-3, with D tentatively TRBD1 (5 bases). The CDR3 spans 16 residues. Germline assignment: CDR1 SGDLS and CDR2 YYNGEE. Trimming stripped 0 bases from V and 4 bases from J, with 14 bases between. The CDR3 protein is CASSVAGTHLGNTIYF. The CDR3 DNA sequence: TGTGCCAGCAGCGTAGCGGGGACTCATCTAGGAAACACCATATATTTT.

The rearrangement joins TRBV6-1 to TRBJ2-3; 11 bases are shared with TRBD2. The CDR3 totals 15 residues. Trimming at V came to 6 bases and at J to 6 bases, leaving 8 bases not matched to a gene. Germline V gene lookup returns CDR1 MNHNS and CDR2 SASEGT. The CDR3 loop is CASRLLAGGRDTQYF. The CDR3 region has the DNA TGTGCCAGCAGGCTGTTAGCGGGAGGGCGGGATACGCAGTATTTT.

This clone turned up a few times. The CDR3 bases are TGTGCCAGCAGGGCCAAGGGACCTTTCACAGATACGCAGTATTTT. It translates to CASRAKGPFTDTQYF. The chain combines TRBV19 with TRBJ2-3; D assignment may be TRBD1 or TRBD2 (5 bases each). The germline gives CDR1 LNHDA, CDR2 SQIVND (reference sequence). Trimming took 9 bases from V and 2 from J, leaving 18 bases between them. This CDR3 region has 15 residues.

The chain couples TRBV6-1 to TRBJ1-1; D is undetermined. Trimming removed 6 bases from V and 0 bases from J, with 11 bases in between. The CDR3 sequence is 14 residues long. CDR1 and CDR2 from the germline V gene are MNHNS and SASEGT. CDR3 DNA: TGTGCCAGCAGACCGAATACAGTGAACACTGAAGCTTTCTTT. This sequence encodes CASRPNTVNTEAFF.

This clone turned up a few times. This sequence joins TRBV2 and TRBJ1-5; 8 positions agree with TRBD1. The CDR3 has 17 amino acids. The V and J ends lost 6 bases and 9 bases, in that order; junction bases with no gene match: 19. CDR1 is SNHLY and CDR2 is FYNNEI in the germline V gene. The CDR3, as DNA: TGTGCCAGCAGCCAGACGGCCGGGACAGGTGGGGAGAGGCCCCAGCATTTT. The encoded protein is CASSQTAGTGGERPQHF.

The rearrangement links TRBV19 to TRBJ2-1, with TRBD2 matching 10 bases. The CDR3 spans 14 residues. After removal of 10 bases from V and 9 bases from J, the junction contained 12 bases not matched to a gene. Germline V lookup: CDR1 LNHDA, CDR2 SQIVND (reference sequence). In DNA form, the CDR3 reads TGTGCCACCGGGGGACCTAGCGGGAGAAGTGAGCAGTTCTTC. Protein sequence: CATGGPSGRSEQFF.

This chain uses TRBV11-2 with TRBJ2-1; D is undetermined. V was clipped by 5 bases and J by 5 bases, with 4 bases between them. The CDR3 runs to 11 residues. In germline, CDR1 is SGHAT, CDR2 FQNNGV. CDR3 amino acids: CASSVHNEQFF. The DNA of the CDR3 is TGTGCCAGCAGCGTTCACAATGAGCAGTTCTTC. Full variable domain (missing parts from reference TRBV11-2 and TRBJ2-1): EAGVAQSPRYKIIEKRQSVAFWCNPISGHATLYWYQQILGQGPKLLIQFQNNGVVDDSQLPKDRFSAERLKGVDSTLKIQPAKLEDSAVYLCASSVHNEQFFGPGTRLTVL.

The CDR3 DNA follows: TGTGCCACCAGCAGAGCCATCGGGACAGACGAGCAGTACTTC. Amino acid sequence: CATSRAIGTDEQYF. This chain uses TRBV15 with TRBJ2-7; 7 nucleotides agree with TRBD1. Germline V gene sequence: CDR1 LNHNV, CDR2 YYDKDF (reference sequence). There are 14 residues in the CDR3. After removal of 1 base from V and 5 bases from J, the junction contained 5 bases not matched to a gene. Full variable domain (missing parts from reference TRBV15 and TRBJ2-7): DAMVIQNPRYQVTQFGKPVTLSCSQTLNHNVMYWYQQKSSQAPKLLFHYYDKDFNNEADTPDNFQSRRPNTSFCFLDIRSPGLGDTAMYLCATSRAIGTDEQYFGPGTRLTVT.

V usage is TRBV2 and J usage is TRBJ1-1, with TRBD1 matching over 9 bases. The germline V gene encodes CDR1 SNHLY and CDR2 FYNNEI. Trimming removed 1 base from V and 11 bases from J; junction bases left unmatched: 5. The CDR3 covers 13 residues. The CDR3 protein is CASSEVGTGLAFF. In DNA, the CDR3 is TGTGCCAGCAGTGAAGTGGGGACAGGGTTGGCTTTCTTT.

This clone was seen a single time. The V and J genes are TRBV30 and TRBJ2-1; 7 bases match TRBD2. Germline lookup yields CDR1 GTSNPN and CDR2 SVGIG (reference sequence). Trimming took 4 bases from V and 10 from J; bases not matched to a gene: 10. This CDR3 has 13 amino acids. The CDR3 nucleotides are TGTGCCTGGAAGCGGGGCTGGGGGGAAGAGCAGTTCTTC. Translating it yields CAWKRGWGEEQFF.

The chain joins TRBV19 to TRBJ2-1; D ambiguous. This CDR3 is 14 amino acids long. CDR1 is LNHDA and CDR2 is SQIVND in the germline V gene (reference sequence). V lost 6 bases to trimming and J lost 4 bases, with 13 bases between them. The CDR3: CASSPGQVYNEQFF. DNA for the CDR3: TGTGCCAGTAGCCCCGGTCAGGTATACAATGAGCAGTTCTTC.

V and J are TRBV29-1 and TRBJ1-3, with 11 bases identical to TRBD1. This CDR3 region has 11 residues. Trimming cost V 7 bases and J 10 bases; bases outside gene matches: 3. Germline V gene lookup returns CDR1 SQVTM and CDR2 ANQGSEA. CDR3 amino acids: CSAGTGGTIYF. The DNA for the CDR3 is TGCAGCGCTGGGACAGGGGGTACCATATATTTT.

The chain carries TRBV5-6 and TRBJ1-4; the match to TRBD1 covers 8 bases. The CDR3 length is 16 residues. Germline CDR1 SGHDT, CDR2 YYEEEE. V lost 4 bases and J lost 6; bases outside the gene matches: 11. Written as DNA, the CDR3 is TGTGCCAGCAGCCTAGCCGGACAGGGCGCTCATGAAAAACTGTTTTTT. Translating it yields CASSLAGQGAHEKLFF.

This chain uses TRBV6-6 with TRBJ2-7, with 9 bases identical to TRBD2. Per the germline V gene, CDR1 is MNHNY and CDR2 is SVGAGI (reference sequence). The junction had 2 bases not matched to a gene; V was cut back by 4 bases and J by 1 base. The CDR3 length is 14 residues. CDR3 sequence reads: CASSLAGASYEQYF. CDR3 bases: TGTGCCAGCAGTTTAGCGGGAGCATCCTACGAGCAGTACTTC.

DNA of the CDR3: TGCGCCAGCAGCTTGGAATCGTCGACTAGCGGGAGGGCATCCTACGAGCAGTACTTC. It yields the protein CASSLESSTSGRASYEQYF. This chain uses TRBV5-1 with TRBJ2-7; 14 positions agree with TRBD2. Germline CDR1 is SGHRS and CDR2 is YFSETQ. The CDR3 contains 19 residues. Trimming took 0 bases from V and 1 from J; bases not matched to a gene: 9.

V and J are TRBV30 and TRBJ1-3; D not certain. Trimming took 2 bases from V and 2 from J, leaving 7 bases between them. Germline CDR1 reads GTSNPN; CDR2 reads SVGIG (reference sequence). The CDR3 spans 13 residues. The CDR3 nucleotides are TGTGCCTGGAGTATGGAGACTGGAAACACCATATATTTT. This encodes CAWSMETGNTIYF.

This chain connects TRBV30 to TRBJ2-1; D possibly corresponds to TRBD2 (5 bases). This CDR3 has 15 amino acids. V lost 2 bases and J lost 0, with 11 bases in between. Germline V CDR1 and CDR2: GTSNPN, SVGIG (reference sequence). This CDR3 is CAWSLGDSSYNEQFF. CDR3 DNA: TGTGCCTGGAGTCTCGGGGATAGCTCCTACAATGAGCAGTTCTTC.

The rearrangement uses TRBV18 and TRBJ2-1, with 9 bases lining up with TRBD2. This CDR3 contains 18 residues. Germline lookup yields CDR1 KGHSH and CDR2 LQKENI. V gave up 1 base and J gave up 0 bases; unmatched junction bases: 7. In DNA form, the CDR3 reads TGTGCCAGCTCACCACAGACTAGCGGCAGAAGCTCCTACAATGAGCAGTTCTTC. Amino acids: CASSPQTSGRSSYNEQFF.

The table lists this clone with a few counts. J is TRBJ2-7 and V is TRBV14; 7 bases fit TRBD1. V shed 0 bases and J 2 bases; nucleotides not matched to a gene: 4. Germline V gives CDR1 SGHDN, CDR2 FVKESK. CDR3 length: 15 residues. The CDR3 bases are TGTGCCAGCAGCCAAGAGAGGGGGCCAGCCTACGAGCAGTACTTC. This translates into CASSQERGPAYEQYF.